This T cell receptor beta chain was observed in a study of blood T cell repertoires in COVID-19. Background on the study: Acute-phase and convalescent COVID-19 samples originated in the United States, Italy and Spain. Sources were T cells, B-cell-depleted T cells, or PBMCs; the material itself was cDNA or gDNA.

The V gene's germline CDR1 is SNHLY and CDR2 FYNNEI. Trimming cost V 8 bases and J 4 bases, with 14 bases left between them. This CDR3 spans 13 amino acids. The authors' processing: Estimation of nucleated cell counts relied on the amplification of reference gene primers. Using immunoSEQ multiplex PCR, the repertoire was profiled, and TCRdb retains in-frame clones only, with some absent. V, J and clone size are those of that table, while D and trimming were read from the DNA. Of roughly 97,000 clones detected, over 75% appear once; the ten largest clones hold 15% to 20%. The receptor's source is a human donor in a cohort sampled during active COVID-19. The chain has TRBV2 and TRBJ1-2; D possibly corresponds to TRBD1 (5 bases). Input material: peripheral blood. CDR3 bases: TGTGCCAGCCTTAGGGGCTCCCTCTATGGCTACACCTTC. Amino acids: CASLRGSLYGYTF.